Below are 2 T cell receptor beta chains sequenced from a single sample in a study of molecular identifiers for immune sequencing clone quantification. One entry per CDR3 protein results from TCRdb running MiXCR on the PCR reads. The sample lists approximately 630,000 distinct CDR3 sequences; about 25% were seen once. The sample consisted of naive CD8+ T cells from blood, with Jurkat cell RNA spiked in. Subset denoted: FACS-sorted CD8+CD4-CCR7+CD45RA+ naive T cells. The receptor set was obtained from a human donor in good health. Some libraries in this study had Jurkat cell RNA spiked in.

Ten or more counts support this clonotype. The chain is built from TRBV20-1 and TRBJ2-7, with D tentatively TRBD1 or TRBD2 (5 bases each). V was trimmed by 5 bases and J by 2 bases, leaving 19 bases between them. Germline CDR1 reads DFQATT; CDR2 reads SNEGSKA (reference sequence). The CDR3 consists of 15 residues. CDR3 loop: CSARGTDEHTYEQYF. CDR3 sequence (DNA): TGCAGTGCTCGTGGGACGGACGAACACACCTACGAGCAGTACTTC.

Concerning this clonotype itself: One base away lies a much larger clone, so this may be a sequencing read error. V usage is TRBV6-5 and J usage is TRBJ2-7; 7 positions agree with TRBD1. Per the germline V gene, CDR1 is MNHEY and CDR2 is SVGAGI. The J segment lost 2 bases and the V segment lost 6 bases, leaving 10 bases of the junction unmatched. This CDR3 region has 15 residues. CDR3 sequence reads: CASRQWRQGTYEQYF. The CDR3 nucleotides are TGTGCCAGCAGACAGTGGAGACAGGGCACCTACGAGCAGTACTTC.